The rows below give T cell receptor beta chains drawn from one sample of a study of T-cell reconstitution after alpha-beta-depleted transplantation in children. One entry per CDR3 protein results from TCRdb running MiXCR on the PCR reads. The sample lists hundreds of thousands of distinct CDR3 sequences, around 12% occurring once. Sequencing was performed on PBMCs, taken before TCRalphabeta/CD19-depleted stem cell transplant. The receptors were gathered from a girl aged 2 to 10 with congenital amegakaryocytic thrombocytopenia, due to receive a stem cell transplant. Each CDR3 is given with its conserved first and last residue. D genes are given only for firm matches. The size field is filled for only some rows; it gives once, few, many or a size class.

v_call	clone_size	j_call	d_call	cdr3_aa	cdr3_nt
TRBV20-1	many	TRBJ2-7	NA	CSARRTGYEQYF	TGCAGTGCTAGACGGACGGGCTACGAGCAGTACTTC
TRBV6-5	many	TRBJ1-1	TRBD1	CASSYPRQGGGTEAFF	TGTGCCAGCAGTTACCCACGACAGGGAGGAGGCACTGAAGCTTTCTTT
TRBV7-6	many	TRBJ2-1	NA	CASSGLEGVYNEQFF	TGTGCCAGCAGTGGGTTAGAGGGGGTTTACAATGAGCAGTTCTTC
TRBV30	few	TRBJ2-1	NA	CAEGPRGGYGNEQFF	TGTGCTGAAGGGCCCCGTGGGGGTTACGGTAATGAGCAGTTCTTC
TRBV27	few	TRBJ2-5	TRBD2	CASSPRLALQETQYF	TGTGCCAGCAGCCCACGACTAGCGCTGCAAGAGACCCAGTACTTC
TRBV7-9	few	TRBJ2-7	NA	CASDKVGPKPYEQYF	TGTGCCAGCGATAAGGTTGGTCCGAAACCCTACGAGCAGTACTTC
TRBV20-1	many	TRBJ2-7	NA	CSARDMYNLYEQYF	TGCAGTGCTAGAGATATGTATAACCTCTACGAGCAGTACTTC
TRBV6-1	few	TRBJ1-1	TRBD1	CASGTGYTEAFF	TGTGCCAGCGGGACAGGGTACACTGAAGCTTTCTTT
TRBV7-8	many	TRBJ2-7	TRBD2	CASSLELAGTYEQYF	TGTGCCAGCAGCTTAGAACTAGCGGGCACCTACGAGCAGTACTTC
TRBV20-1	many	TRBJ2-1	TRBD2	CSARTSGDSYNEQFF	TGCAGTGCGAGGACTAGCGGGGACTCCTACAATGAGCAGTTCTTC
TRBV29-1	many	TRBJ2-1	TRBD2	CSQGRTSGHNEQFF	TGCAGCCAAGGAAGGACTAGCGGGCACAATGAGCAGTTCTTC
TRBV6-4	NA	TRBJ2-1	TRBD2	CASSAGLVSEQFF	TGTGCCAGCAGTGCGGGACTAGTCTCTGAGCAGTTCTTC
TRBV12-3/TRBV12-4	NA	TRBJ2-7	TRBD1	CASSPGTGSYYEQYF	TGTGCCAGCAGTCCAGGGACAGGGAGTTACTACGAGCAGTACTTC
TRBV5-1	few	TRBJ2-7	TRBD2	CASKPGLTSVEQYF	TGCGCCAGCAAGCCGGGACTAACCTCCGTCGAGCAGTACTTC
TRBV7-2	NA	TRBJ2-1	TRBD2	CASSLTGLAGNEQFF	TGTGCCAGCAGCCTTACAGGACTAGCGGGCAATGAGCAGTTCTTC
TRBV5-1	NA	TRBJ1-2	NA	CASSSRNPNKNYGYTF	TGCGCCAGCAGCTCACGAAATCCCAACAAGAACTATGGCTACACCTTC
TRBV5-5	NA	TRBJ2-7	NA	CASSLVLVTVGYEQYF	TGTGCCAGCAGCTTGGTTTTAGTGACGGTAGGCTACGAGCAGTACTTC
TRBV29-1	NA	TRBJ2-7	TRBD2	CSVAPLAGSSYEQYF	TGCAGCGTCGCTCCACTAGCGGGTTCGTCCTACGAGCAGTACTTC
TRBV20-1	many	TRBJ2-1	TRBD2	CSESRVRRLAFF	TGCAGTGAGAGTCGGGTCCGGCGACTAGCCTTCTTC
TRBV3-1	NA	TRBJ2-7	NA	CASSQGGTSYEQYF	TGTGCCAGCAGCCAGGGCGGAACCTCCTACGAGCAGTACTTC
TRBV6-1	many	TRBJ1-2	TRBD1	CASSRGQGNYGYTF	TGTGCCAGCAGCCGCGGACAGGGTAACTATGGCTACACCTTC
TRBV5-1	many	TRBJ2-1	TRBD2	CASLTGLAGSFSYNEQFF	TGCGCCAGCCTGACGGGACTAGCGGGATCATTCTCCTACAATGAGCAGTTCTTC
TRBV14	few	TRBJ2-1	TRBD2	CASSPLAGETSREQFF	TGTGCCAGCAGCCCCCTAGCGGGAGAAACGTCGAGAGAGCAGTTCTTC
TRBV28	few	TRBJ2-7	NA	CASSEAGVQYEQYF	TGTGCCAGCAGTGAGGCAGGGGTTCAGTACGAGCAGTACTTC
TRBV29-1	many	TRBJ2-7	NA	CSVIPWGRRPSGNEQYF	TGCAGCGTTATCCCGTGGGGCAGACGTCCTTCTGGGAACGAGCAGTACTTC
TRBV5-6	many	TRBJ2-7	NA	CASSHSLAYSYEQYF	TGTGCCAGCAGCCATTCGTTAGCGTACTCCTACGAGCAGTACTTC
TRBV5-1	many	TRBJ2-5	NA	CASSLQSADETQYF	TGCGCCAGCAGCTTGCAGTCGGCGGATGAGACCCAGTACTTC
TRBV6-8	many	TRBJ1-1	TRBD1	CVGTASNTEAFF	TGTGTAGGGACAGCCTCGAACACTGAAGCTTTCTTT
TRBV5-1	many	TRBJ2-7	NA	CASSFAPSNGEQYF	TGCGCCAGCAGCTTCGCGCCCTCTAACGGGGAGCAGTACTTC
TRBV14	many	TRBJ2-4	TRBD1	CASSQTGPPKNIQYF	TGTGCCAGCAGCCAGACAGGGCCGCCCAAAAACATTCAGTACTTC
TRBV15	NA	TRBJ2-1	TRBD2	CATSSSGRLDNEQFF	TGTGCCACCAGCAGTAGCGGGAGACTCGACAATGAGCAGTTCTTC
TRBV20-1	few	TRBJ2-3	NA	CSARTYVDTQYF	TGCAGTGCTAGAACCTACGTGGATACGCAGTATTTT
TRBV29-1	few	TRBJ2-1	TRBD1	CSVEDFGTGTYNEQFF	TGCAGCGTTGAAGATTTTGGGACAGGTACCTACAATGAGCAGTTCTTC
TRBV27	NA	TRBJ2-4	NA	CATSQEGNIQYF	TGTGCCACCAGTCAAGAGGGCAACATTCAGTACTTC
TRBV11-2	many	TRBJ2-1	TRBD2	CASSLRGSAGVFYNEQFF	TGTGCCAGCAGCTTAAGAGGGAGCGCGGGAGTGTTTTACAATGAGCAGTTCTTC
TRBV9	few	TRBJ2-3	TRBD2	CASSVDLAAGGTDTQYF	TGTGCCAGCAGCGTAGATCTAGCGGCTGGGGGCACAGATACGCAGTATTTT
TRBV5-1	NA	TRBJ2-2	TRBD2	CASSSLAGPSNTGELFF	TGCGCCAGCAGCTCTCTAGCGGGCCCCTCGAACACCGGGGAGCTGTTTTTT
TRBV5-1	NA	TRBJ2-7	NA	CASSYHGEAEQYF	TGCGCCAGCAGCTATCATGGGGAGGCCGAGCAGTACTTC
TRBV14	many	TRBJ1-2	NA	CASSLSNRGYTF	TGTGCCAGCAGCCTGTCCAATCGAGGCTACACCTTC
TRBV3-1	many	TRBJ2-3	NA	CASSRSTSTDTQYF	TGTGCCAGCAGTCGATCGACTAGCACAGATACGCAGTATTTT
TRBV5-1	few	TRBJ2-5	TRBD1	CASRVTGDQETQYF	TGCGCCAGCAGGGTGACAGGGGACCAAGAGACCCAGTACTTC
TRBV18	NA	TRBJ2-1	TRBD1	CASSPTGQGLDEQFF	TGTGCCAGCTCACCAACGGGACAGGGACTCGATGAGCAGTTCTTC
TRBV12-3/TRBV12-4	many	TRBJ2-7	TRBD2	CASSFLSPSGRSEQYF	TGTGCCAGCAGTTTCCTGTCCCCTAGCGGGAGATCCGAGCAGTACTTC
TRBV5-1	many	TRBJ1-2	NA	CASSFDTYGYTF	TGCGCCAGCAGCTTCGACACCTATGGCTACACCTTC
TRBV6-5	few	TRBJ1-2	NA	CASSYRGDIYGYTF	TGTGCCAGCAGTTATCGAGGAGACATCTATGGCTACACCTTC
TRBV18	NA	TRBJ2-7	TRBD1	CASSGTAASSYEQYF	TGTGCCAGCTCCGGGACAGCCGCTAGCTCCTACGAGCAGTACTTC